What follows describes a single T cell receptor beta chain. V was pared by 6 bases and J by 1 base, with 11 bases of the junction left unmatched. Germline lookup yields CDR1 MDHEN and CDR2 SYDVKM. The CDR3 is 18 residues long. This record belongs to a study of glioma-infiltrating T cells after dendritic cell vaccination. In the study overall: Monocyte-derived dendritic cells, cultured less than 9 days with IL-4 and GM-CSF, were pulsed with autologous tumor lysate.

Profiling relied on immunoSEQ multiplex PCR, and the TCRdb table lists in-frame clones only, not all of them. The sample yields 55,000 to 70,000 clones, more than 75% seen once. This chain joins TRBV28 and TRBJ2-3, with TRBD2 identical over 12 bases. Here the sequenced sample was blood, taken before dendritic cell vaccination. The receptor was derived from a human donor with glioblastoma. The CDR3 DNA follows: TGTGCCAGCAGCTCAACTAGCGGGGGGACCTTGGGCACAGATACGCAGTATTTT. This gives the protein CASSSTSGGTLGTDTQYF.